The source of this T cell receptor beta chain is a study of breast tumors, draining lymph nodes, adjacent tissues. Study-wide points: Tumors had less TCR diversity than lymph nodes, more than nontumor tissue. Findings are consistent with lymph node origin and intratumoral expansion of most tumor T cells.

From germline, CDR1 is MDHEN and CDR2 SYDVKM. The CDR3 spans 16 residues. The V end lost 8 bases, the J end lost 4 bases, and 23 bases lay between the germline ends. Samples came from axillary lymph nodes draining the breast cancer. From the multiplex PCR reads, TCRdb called clonotypes with MiXCR, one entry per CDR3 protein. The table has some 170,000 distinct CDR3 sequences, 33% seen once. For this clonotype: The target antigen is unknown.

The sample taken for sequencing was axillary lymph node tissue. This clonotype was obtained from a female donor with breast cancer. Some clones in this sample may be carry-over from other donors' samples. This chain links TRBV28 with TRBJ1-1; D is undetermined. CDR3 DNA: TGTGCCAGCCTTAGCCCCTCCCCTACACGGGGCACTGAAGCTTTCTTT. This codes for CASLSPSPTRGTEAFF.